This TCR beta chain was sequenced in a study of control samples from healthy donors and cancer patients. Trimming shortened V by 3 bases and J by 5 bases, and 10 bases separated the two germline ends. Germline V gene lookup returns CDR1 SQVTM and CDR2 ANQGSEA. CDR3 length: 13 amino acids. The assay was immunoSEQ multiplex PCR, and TCRdb's table has in-frame clones only and misses some. The sample has about 130,000 clones, roughly 88% seen once. Sequencing used blood. The chain joins TRBV29-1 to TRBJ2-2; D might be TRBD2 (7 bases). This clonotype originated in a man aged 50 to 59 in good health. This CDR3 is CSVDGGTTGELFF. CDR3 DNA: TGCAGCGTTGACGGGGGGACAACCGGGGAGCTGTTTTTT.